The rows below give T cell receptor beta chains drawn from one sample of a study of blood T cell repertoires in COVID-19. Clones were read by immunoSEQ multiplex PCR, and TCRdb kept only the in-frame ones, dropping some. The profile shows approximately 290,000 clones, around 87% of them singletons. Sequenced sample: peripheral blood. These receptors originate from a man between 18 and 35 years old with active or convalescent COVID-19. CDR3s include the opening cysteine and the closing phenylalanine or tryptophan. Each record gives: D gene, clone size, J gene, V gene, CDR3 DNA, CDR3 protein. D genes are given only for firm matches. The size of a clone is reported for some rows only, either as once, few or many, or as a class for expanded clones.

. | . | TRBJ2-7 | TRBV5-6 | TGTGCCAGCAGCTTGTTGGGAGGACAGGTTACCTACGAGCAGTACTTC | CASSLLGGQVTYEQYF
TRBD2 | once | TRBJ2-2 | TRBV4-3 | TGCGCCAGCAGCCAACTAGCGGGGACTAACACCGGGGAGCTGTTTTTT | CASSQLAGTNTGELFF
TRBD1 | . | TRBJ1-5 | TRBV15 | TGTGCCACCAGCGGACCCAGGGGGATGAATCAGCCCCAGCATTTT | CATSGPRGMNQPQHF
TRBD2 | . | TRBJ2-3 | TRBV5-1 | TGCGCCAGCAGCCCCGGGACTAGCGACCTTTCTGATACGCAGTATTTT | CASSPGTSDLSDTQYF
TRBD2 | . | TRBJ2-7 | TRBV2 | TGTGCCAGCAGTGCCTGGATGGCAGATAGCGGGAGGTACGAGCAGTACTTC | CASSAWMADSGRYEQYF
TRBD2 | . | TRBJ2-7 | TRBV6-2/TRBV6-3 | TGTGCCAGCAGTTACCCAAACAGCGGGGGGGAGCAGTACTTC | CASSYPNSGGEQYF
. | few | TRBJ2-3 | TRBV10-3 | TGTGCCATCAGTGACGGGACTGCGGGAGATACGCAGTATTTT | CAISDGTAGDTQYF
TRBD2 | . | TRBJ2-2 | TRBV3-1/TRBV3-2 | TGTGCCAGCAGCCAAGTTAGCGGGAGGACCACCGGGGAGCTGTTTTTT | CASSQVSGRTTGELFF
TRBD1 | . | TRBJ2-1 | TRBV5-1 | TGCGCCAGCAGATCCGGGACAGGGGTCAATGAGCAGTTCTTC | CASRSGTGVNEQFF
. | . | TRBJ1-2 | TRBV10-3 | TGTGCCATCAGTGACACAGGCGGTAATGGCTACACCTTC | CAISDTGGNGYTF
. | . | TRBJ2-2 | TRBV21-1 | TGTGCCAGGCAACTAAATAGCGGGAGCCCGAACACCGGGGAGCTGTTTTTT | CARQLNSGSPNTGELFF
. | . | TRBJ1-1 | TRBV5-6 | TGTGCCAGCAGCACCACAGGGTTGACGACTGAAGCTTTCTTT | CASSTTGLTTEAFF
TRBD1 | . | TRBJ1-4 | TRBV5-1 | TGCGCCAGCAGAGTCAGATTCTCCGGGACAGGCCTTGCAACTAATGAAAAACTGTTTTTT | CASRVRFSGTGLATNEKLFF
. | . | TRBJ1-5 | TRBV19 | TGTGCCACCTTAGACAGACTTAATAGCAATCAGCCCCAGCATTTT | CATLDRLNSNQPQHF
. | . | TRBJ2-3 | TRBV7-2 | TGTGCCAGCAGCTTACGGGGGGCTGCAGATACGCAGTATTTT | CASSLRGAADTQYF
TRBD1 | . | TRBJ1-1 | TRBV29-1 | TGCAGCGCCACGACAGGGGCCACTGAAGCTTTCTTT | CSATTGATEAFF
TRBD2 | . | TRBJ2-3 | TRBV28 | TGTGCCAGCAGTTTCCAGCGGGAGTTCGGTACGCAGTATTTT | CASSFQREFGTQYF
. | . | TRBJ2-5 | TRBV29-1 | TGCAGCGCACGCCGGGACACACAAGAGACCCAGTACTTC | CSARRDTQETQYF
TRBD2 | few | TRBJ2-2 | TRBV5-1 | TGCGCCAGCAGCTTGACTAGCGGGGCTGGCACCGGGGAGCTGTTTTTT | CASSLTSGAGTGELFF
TRBD2 | . | TRBJ2-1 | TRBV5-5 | TGTGCCAGCAGCTTGGTGTCTCTAGCGGGGGTTCCCTCCTACAATGAGCAGTTCTTC | CASSLVSLAGVPSYNEQFF
TRBD2 | . | TRBJ2-1 | TRBV3-1/TRBV3-2 | TGTGCCAGCAGCCAGGCGACTAGCGTGGAGCAGTTCTTC | CASSQATSVEQFF
TRBD1 | . | TRBJ1-1 | TRBV18 | TGTGCCAGCTCACCAAGATCGGCAGGGGGCACTGAAGCTTTCTTT | CASSPRSAGGTEAFF
. | . | TRBJ1-2 | TRBV3-1/TRBV3-2 | TGTGCCAGCAGCCAAGGGTCAGTTAACTATGGCTACACCTTC | CASSQGSVNYGYTF
TRBD2 | . | TRBJ2-3 | TRBV3-1/TRBV3-2 | TGTGCCAGCAGCCAACCCGGAGTTGGGGGAGGGTGGCGCACAGATACGCAGTATTTT | CASSQPGVGGGWRTDTQYF
. | . | TRBJ2-1 | TRBV10-3 | TGTGCCATCAGTGATACTAGTCAGTACAATGAGCAGTTCTTC | CAISDTSQYNEQFF
. | few | TRBJ1-5 | TRBV15 | TGTGCCACCAGCAGAGATTTGTATGAGGGCAATCAGCCCCAGCATTTT | CATSRDLYEGNQPQHF
TRBD1 | . | TRBJ1-2 | TRBV27 | TGTGCCAGCAGTCCAAATGCTTGGACAGGGGGTAGGCATGGCTACACCTTC | CASSPNAWTGGRHGYTF
. | . | TRBJ1-4 | TRBV7-9 | TGTGCCAGCAGCTTCTACAATGAAAAACTGTTTTTT | CASSFYNEKLFF
. | once | TRBJ1-2 | TRBV7-2 | TGTGCCAGCAGCTTAATTGGGGGGGTTAGTGGCTACACCTTC | CASSLIGGVSGYTF
TRBD1 | . | TRBJ1-5 | TRBV19 | TGTGCCAGTAGTAGGTTCCGGGACCAGGGGGATCAGCCCCAGCATTTT | CASSRFRDQGDQPQHF
. | . | TRBJ2-7 | TRBV7-8 | TGTGCCAGCAGCTTATTCCAGGGCCCTTCCTACGAGCAGTACTTC | CASSLFQGPSYEQYF
TRBD1 | once | TRBJ2-1 | TRBV27 | TGTGCCAGCAGGCACAGGGGCCTTGGCAATGAGCAGTTCTTC | CASRHRGLGNEQFF
. | . | TRBJ1-2 | TRBV5-1 | TGCGCCAGCAGCGACGGGACATTCCAAGTCTACACCTTC | CASSDGTFQVYTF
TRBD1 | . | TRBJ1-4 | TRBV11-2 | TGTGCCAGCAGCTTGACAGGGGGAGCTAATGAAAAACTGTTTTTT | CASSLTGGANEKLFF
. | . | TRBJ2-7 | TRBV28 | TGTGCCAGCAAAAAAAGCACTTTACCGGGGGCCTACGAGCAGTACTTC | CASKKSTLPGAYEQYF
. | . | TRBJ1-3 | TRBV19 | TGTGCCAGTAGTGAGTTTACCTCTGGAAACACCATATATTTT | CASSEFTSGNTIYF
TRBD1 | . | TRBJ1-6 | TRBV10-3 | TGTGCCATCAAGTCGGGACAGGGGTATTCACCCCTCCACTTT | CAIKSGQGYSPLHF
TRBD2 | . | TRBJ2-7 | TRBV7-9 | TGTGCCAGCAGCTCGGGACTAGCGGGGTTCTACGAGCAGTACTTC | CASSSGLAGFYEQYF
TRBD2 | . | TRBJ2-7 | TRBV11-2 | TGTGCCAGCAGCTTAGAACTAGCGGGAGGGTCGTACGAGCAGTACTTC | CASSLELAGGSYEQYF